The 10 T cell receptor beta chains in this list originate from one sample, sequenced in a study of blood T cell repertoires in COVID-19. The assay was immunoSEQ multiplex PCR, and TCRdb's table has in-frame clones only and misses some. Of about 290,000 clones detected, nearly 90% appear once; the ten largest clones hold 11%. The sample consisted of peripheral blood. The source is a woman between 25 and 40 years old with COVID-19, enrolled during active disease.

In nucleotides, the CDR3 is TGTGCCAGCAGCCAAGTACCTGGCGGGGGGACGGGAGATACGCAGTATTTT. It is translated as CASSQVPGGGTGDTQYF. The rearrangement joins TRBV4-2 to TRBJ2-3; TRBD2 agrees at 8 bases. The CDR3 length is 17 residues. The J segment lost 5 bases and the V segment lost 1 base, leaving 11 bases of the junction unmatched. Germline V gives CDR1 LGHNA, CDR2 YNFKEQ.

In this sample, this clone turned up once. The rearrangement uses TRBV4-2 and TRBJ2-7; tentatively, D is TRBD1 (6 bases). V was pared by 3 bases and J by 3 bases, with 18 bases between. The CDR3 totals 16 residues. Germline CDR1 and CDR2: LGHNA and YNFKEQ. The DNA for the CDR3 is TGTGCCAGCAGCCAGGGGGTTCGACAGGCGTACTACGAGCAGTACTTC. Protein: CASSQGVRQAYYEQYF.

The rearrangement uses TRBV5-1 and TRBJ1-2; possibly TRBD1 for D (6 bases). The CDR3 spans 13 residues. Trimming removed 3 bases from V and 2 bases from J, with 8 bases in between. Germline-derived CDR1 and CDR2 are SGHRS and YFSETQ. The CDR3: CASSSTGNYGYTF. CDR3 DNA: TGCGCCAGCAGCTCTACAGGGAACTATGGCTACACCTTC.

J is TRBJ2-1 and V is TRBV7-2; TRBD2 agrees at 9 bases. Trimming took 1 base from V and 9 from J; bases not matched to a gene: 4. The CDR3 consists of 14 residues. The germline CDR1 and CDR2 sequences are SGHTA and FQGNSA. CDR3 amino acids: CASSLGGGAVEQFF. Written as DNA, the CDR3 is TGTGCCAGCAGCTTAGGCGGGGGGGCCGTTGAGCAGTTCTTC.

This clone has only a few counts. This chain uses TRBV11-2 with TRBJ1-1, with D perhaps TRBD1 (5 bases). Trimming left V 6 bases short and J 4 bases short, with 18 bases between. Germline V lookup: CDR1 SGHAT, CDR2 FQNNGV. The CDR3 consists of 15 residues. In nucleotides, the CDR3 is TGTGCCAGCAGACCATGGGGGGAAATTCGCACTGAAGCTTTCTTT. It encodes CASRPWGEIRTEAFF.

The gene calls are TRBV21-1 and TRBJ1-1. TRBV21-1 is assigned pseudogene status. The CDR3 extends over 15 amino acids. The CDR3 reads CASSKGRWRDAEAFF. The CDR3 bases are TGTGCCAGCAGCAAAGGTAGGTGGAGGGACGCTGAAGCTTTCTTT.

This chain connects TRBV9 to TRBJ1-2; TRBD1 matches 10 bases. V was clipped by 3 bases and J by 5 bases; unmatched bases: 4. The germline gives CDR1 SGDLS, CDR2 YYNGEE. CDR3 length equals 14 residues. The CDR3 reads CASSAGQGGYGYTF. The CDR3 DNA reads as TGTGCCAGCAGCGCTGGACAGGGGGGGTATGGCTACACCTTC.

The CDR3 protein is CASSTTERDYTF. The CDR3 DNA reads as TGTGCCAGCTCAACGACAGAGAGAGACTACACCTTC. V and J are TRBV18 and TRBJ1-2, with D maybe TRBD1 (5 bases). Germline V gene data show CDR1 as KGHSH and CDR2 as LQKENI. The CDR3 loop spans 12 amino acids. V was clipped by 5 bases and J by 10 bases, with 14 bases between them.

This clone was detected a few times. The chain joins TRBV27 to TRBJ1-4, with D maybe TRBD1 (5 bases). Trimming removed 6 bases from V and 8 bases from J, with 22 bases in between. The germline CDR1 and CDR2 sequences are MNHEY and SMNVEV (reference sequence). The CDR3 extends over 16 amino acids. CDR3 coding DNA: TGTGCCAGCAGCCCCGGTGCTGGGCAGGGTGCCGAAAAACTGTTTTTT. This sequence encodes CASSPGAGQGAEKLFF.

The rearrangement uses TRBV9 and TRBJ2-3, with 7 bases matching TRBD2. Germline CDR1 reads SGDLS; CDR2 reads YYNGEE. Trimming at V came to 5 bases and at J to 0 bases, leaving 6 bases not matched to a gene. This CDR3 has 15 amino acids. Here the CDR3 reads CASSKTSASTDTQYF. CDR3 sequence (DNA): TGTGCCAGCAGTAAAACTAGCGCTAGCACAGATACGCAGTATTTT.